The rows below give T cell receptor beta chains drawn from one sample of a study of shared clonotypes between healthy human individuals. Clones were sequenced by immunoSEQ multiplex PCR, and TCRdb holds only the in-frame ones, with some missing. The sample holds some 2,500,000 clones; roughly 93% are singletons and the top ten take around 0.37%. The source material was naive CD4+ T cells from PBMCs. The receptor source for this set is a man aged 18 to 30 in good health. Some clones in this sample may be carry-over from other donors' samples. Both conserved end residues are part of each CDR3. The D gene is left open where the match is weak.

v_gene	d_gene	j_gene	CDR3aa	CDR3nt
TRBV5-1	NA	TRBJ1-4	CASSLSTANEKLFF	TGCGCCAGCAGCTTGTCCACTGCTAATGAAAAACTGTTTTTT
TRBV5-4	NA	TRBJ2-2	CASSETFAGELFF	TGTGCCAGCAGTGAAACTTTCGCCGGGGAGCTGTTTTTT
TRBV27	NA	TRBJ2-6	CASRPSGAGANVLTF	TGTGCCAGCAGGCCCAGCGGTGCCGGGGCCAACGTCCTGACTTTC
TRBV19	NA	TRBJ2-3	CASSGSRRSTDTQYF	TGTGCCAGTAGTGGCTCTAGGCGTAGCACAGATACGCAGTATTTT
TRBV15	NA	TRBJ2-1	CATSRETLLLSSNEQFF	TGTGCCACCAGCAGAGAAACTCTCCTACTCAGCAGCAATGAGCAGTTCTTC
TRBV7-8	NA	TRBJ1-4	CASSLGGRSTNEKLFF	TGTGCCAGCAGCCTCGGAGGGCGGTCAACTAATGAAAAACTGTTTTTT
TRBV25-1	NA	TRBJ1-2	CASSAFGGGLYGYTF	TGTGCCAGCAGTGCCTTCGGTGGAGGTCTCTATGGCTACACCTTC
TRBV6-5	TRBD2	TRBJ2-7	CASSPAGGSGHEQYF	TGTGCCAGCAGCCCGGCGGGGGGGTCGGGTCACGAGCAGTACTTC
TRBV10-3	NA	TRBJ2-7	CAISELLSSYEQYF	TGTGCCATCAGTGAGCTCCTGAGCTCCTACGAGCAGTACTTC
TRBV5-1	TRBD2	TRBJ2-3	CASSFGLAGVWPPDTQYF	TGCGCCAGCAGCTTCGGGCTAGCGGGAGTATGGCCCCCAGATACGCAGTATTTT
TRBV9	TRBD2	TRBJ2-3	CASSRTSGLTDTQYF	TGTGCCAGCAGTCGGACTAGCGGCCTCACAGATACGCAGTATTTT